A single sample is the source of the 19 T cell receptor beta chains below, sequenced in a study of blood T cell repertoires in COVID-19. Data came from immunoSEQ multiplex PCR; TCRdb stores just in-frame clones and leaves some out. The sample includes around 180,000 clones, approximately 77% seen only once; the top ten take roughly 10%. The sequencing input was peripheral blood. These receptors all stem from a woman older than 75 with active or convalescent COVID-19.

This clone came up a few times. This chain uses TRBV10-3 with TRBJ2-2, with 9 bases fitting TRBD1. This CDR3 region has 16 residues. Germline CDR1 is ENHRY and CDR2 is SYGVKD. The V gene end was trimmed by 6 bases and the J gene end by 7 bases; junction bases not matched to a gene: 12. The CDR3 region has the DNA TGTGCCATCAGCGAAGACGGGACAGGGTTTATCGGGGAGCTGTTTTTT. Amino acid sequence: CAISEDGTGFIGELFF.

CDR3 loop: CASSYSTGQETQYF. DNA for the CDR3: TGTGCCAGCAGCTATTCGACGGGCCAAGAGACCCAGTACTTC. The genes are TRBV5-6 and TRBJ2-5; the D is unclear. The germline CDR1 and CDR2 sequences are SGHDT and YYEEEE. This CDR3 has 14 residues. With 3 bases removed from V and 1 base from J, the gap between germline ends came to 10 bases.

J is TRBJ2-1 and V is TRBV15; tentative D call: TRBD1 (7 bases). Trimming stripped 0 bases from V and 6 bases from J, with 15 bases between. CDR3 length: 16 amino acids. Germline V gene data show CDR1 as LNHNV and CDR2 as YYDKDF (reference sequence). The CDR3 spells CATSRDEPGGFNEQFF. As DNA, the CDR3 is TGTGCCACCAGCAGAGATGAACCAGGGGGGTTCAATGAGCAGTTCTTC.

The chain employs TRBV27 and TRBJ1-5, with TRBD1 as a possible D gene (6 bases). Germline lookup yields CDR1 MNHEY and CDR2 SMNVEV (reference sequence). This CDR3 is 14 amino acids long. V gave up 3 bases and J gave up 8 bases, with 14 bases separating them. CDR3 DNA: TGTGCCAGCAGTTTTGGGCAGGGGATGGAGCCCCAGCATTTT. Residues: CASSFGQGMEPQHF.

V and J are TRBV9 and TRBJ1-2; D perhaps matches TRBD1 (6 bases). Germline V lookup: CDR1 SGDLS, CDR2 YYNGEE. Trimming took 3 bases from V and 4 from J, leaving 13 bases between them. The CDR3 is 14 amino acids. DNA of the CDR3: TGTGCCAGCAGCGGACCGGACAGTTCCTATGGCTACACCTTC. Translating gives CASSGPDSSYGYTF.

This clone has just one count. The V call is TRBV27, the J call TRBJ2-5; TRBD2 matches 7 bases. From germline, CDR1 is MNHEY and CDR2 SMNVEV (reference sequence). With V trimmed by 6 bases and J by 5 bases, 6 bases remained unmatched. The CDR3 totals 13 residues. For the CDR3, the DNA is TGTGCCAGCAGCCCTGACGGGGGGGAGACCCAGTACTTC. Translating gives CASSPDGGETQYF.

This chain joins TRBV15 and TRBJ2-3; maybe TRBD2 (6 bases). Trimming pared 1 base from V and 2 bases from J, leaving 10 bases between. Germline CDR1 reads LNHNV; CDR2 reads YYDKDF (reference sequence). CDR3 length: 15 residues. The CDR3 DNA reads TGTGCCACCAGCAGAGGGCGGGAAAACACAGATACGCAGTATTTT. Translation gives CATSRGRENTDTQYF.

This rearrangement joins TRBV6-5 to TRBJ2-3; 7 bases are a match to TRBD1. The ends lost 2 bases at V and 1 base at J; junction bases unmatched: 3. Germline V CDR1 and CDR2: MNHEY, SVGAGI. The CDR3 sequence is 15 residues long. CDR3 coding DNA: TGTGCCAGCAGTTACCGAACAGGGGGCACAGATACGCAGTATTTT. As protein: CASSYRTGGTDTQYF.

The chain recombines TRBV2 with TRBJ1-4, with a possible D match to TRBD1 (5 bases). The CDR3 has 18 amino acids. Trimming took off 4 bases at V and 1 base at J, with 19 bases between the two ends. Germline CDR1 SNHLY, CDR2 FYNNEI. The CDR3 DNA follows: TGTGCCAGCAGTGCCCTAGCCGGGGGGTTGAGAACTAATGAAAAACTGTTTTTT. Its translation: CASSALAGGLRTNEKLFF.

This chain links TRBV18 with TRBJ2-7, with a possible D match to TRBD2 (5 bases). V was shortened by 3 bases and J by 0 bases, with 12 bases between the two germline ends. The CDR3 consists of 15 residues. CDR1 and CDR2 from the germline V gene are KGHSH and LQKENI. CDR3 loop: CASSPPGKSSYEQYF. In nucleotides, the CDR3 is TGTGCCAGCTCACCCCCCGGGAAAAGCTCCTACGAGCAGTACTTC.

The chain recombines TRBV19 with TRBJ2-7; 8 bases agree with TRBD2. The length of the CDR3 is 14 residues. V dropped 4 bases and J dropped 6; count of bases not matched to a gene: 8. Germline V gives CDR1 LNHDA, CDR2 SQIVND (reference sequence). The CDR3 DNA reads TGTGCCAGTAGTACCAGCGGGAGAAGTACCGAGCAGTACTTC. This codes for CASSTSGRSTEQYF.

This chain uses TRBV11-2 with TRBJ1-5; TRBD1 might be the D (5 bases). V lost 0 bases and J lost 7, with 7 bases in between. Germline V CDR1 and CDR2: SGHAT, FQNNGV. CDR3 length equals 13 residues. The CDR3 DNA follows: TGTGCCAGCAGCTTAGATTGGGGCCAGCCCCAGCATTTT. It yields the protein CASSLDWGQPQHF.

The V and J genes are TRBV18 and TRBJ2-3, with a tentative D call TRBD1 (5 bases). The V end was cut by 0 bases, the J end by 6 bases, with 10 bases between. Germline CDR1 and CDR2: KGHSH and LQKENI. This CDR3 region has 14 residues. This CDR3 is CASSPPQERDTQYF. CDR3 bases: TGTGCCAGCTCACCACCACAGGAACGTGATACGCAGTATTTT. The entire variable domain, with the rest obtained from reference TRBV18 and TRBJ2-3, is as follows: NAGVMQNPRHLVRRRGQEARLRCSPMKGHSHVYWYRQLPEEGLKFMVYLQKENIIDESGMPKERFSAEFPKEGPSILRIQQVVRGDSAAYFCASSPPQERDTQYFGPGTRLTVL.

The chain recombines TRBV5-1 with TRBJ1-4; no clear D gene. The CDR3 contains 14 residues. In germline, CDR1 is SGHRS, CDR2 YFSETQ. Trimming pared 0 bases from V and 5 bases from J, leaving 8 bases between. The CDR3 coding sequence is TGCGCCAGCAGCTTGGTGGGCAGAAATGAAAAACTGTTTTTT. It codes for CASSLVGRNEKLFF.

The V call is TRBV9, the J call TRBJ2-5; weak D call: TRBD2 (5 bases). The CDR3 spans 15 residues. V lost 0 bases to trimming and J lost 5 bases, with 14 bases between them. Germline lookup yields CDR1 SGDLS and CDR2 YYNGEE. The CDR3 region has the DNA TGTGCCAGCAGCGTAGCTAATTTAGCGTCGGAGACCCAGTACTTC. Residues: CASSVANLASETQYF.

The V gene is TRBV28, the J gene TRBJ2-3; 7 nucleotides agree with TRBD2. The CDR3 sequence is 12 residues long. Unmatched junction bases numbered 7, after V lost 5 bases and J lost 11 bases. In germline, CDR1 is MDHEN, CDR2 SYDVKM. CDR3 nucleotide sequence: TGTGCCAGCAGTCAGCGGGACGAAGAGCAGTATTTT. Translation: CASSQRDEEQYF.

The CDR3 is CATSRDRGPNTEAFF. In DNA form, the CDR3 reads TGTGCCACCAGCAGAGACAGGGGACCAAACACTGAAGCTTTCTTT. The V and J genes are TRBV15 and TRBJ1-1, with a weak D call TRBD1 (6 bases). CDR3 size: 15 residues. Trimming stripped 0 bases from V and 2 bases from J, with 10 bases between. Germline V gene sequence: CDR1 LNHNV, CDR2 YYDKDF (reference sequence).

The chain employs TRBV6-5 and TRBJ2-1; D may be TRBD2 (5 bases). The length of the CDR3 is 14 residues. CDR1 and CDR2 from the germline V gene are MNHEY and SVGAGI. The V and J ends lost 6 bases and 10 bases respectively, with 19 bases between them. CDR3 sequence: CASSRDYVPREQFF. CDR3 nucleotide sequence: TGTGCCAGCAGCCGAGACTACGTCCCGAGGGAGCAGTTCTTC.

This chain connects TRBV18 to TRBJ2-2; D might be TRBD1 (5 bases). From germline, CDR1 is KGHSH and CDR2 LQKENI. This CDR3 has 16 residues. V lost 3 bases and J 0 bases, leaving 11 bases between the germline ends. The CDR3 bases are TGTGCCAGCTCACCCAGGGCGGACGCGAACACCGGGGAGCTGTTTTTT. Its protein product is CASSPRADANTGELFF.